This is a list of T cell receptor beta chains from one sample in a study of blood T cell repertoires in COVID-19. The data were produced by immunoSEQ multiplex PCR, yet TCRdb's version contains in-frame clones alone and is incomplete. The table has under 300,000 clones, just under 85% seen once. The sequenced material came from PBMCs or T cells enriched from blood (not recorded which). The receptor set was obtained from a middle-aged man who had recovered from COVID-19. Each CDR3 is given with its conserved first and last residue. A D gene is named only where the DNA matches it firmly. The size of a clone is reported for some rows only, either as once, few or many, or as a class for expanded clones.

V gene	D gene	J gene	clone size	CDR3 DNA	CDR3 protein
TRBV7-9	TRBD1	TRBJ1-2	NA	TGTGCCAGCAGCTTAGATGGAGGGGGCCACTATGGCTACACCTTC	CASSLDGGGHYGYTF
TRBV30	NA	TRBJ2-1	NA	TGTGCCTGGAGCGAGATACTAGCAAATGAGCAGTTCTTC	CAWSEILANEQFF
TRBV7-3	TRBD2	TRBJ2-3	NA	TGTGCCAGCAGCTCTGGACTAGCGGGGGTGCTAGATACGCAGTATTTT	CASSSGLAGVLDTQYF
TRBV27	NA	TRBJ2-7	NA	TGTGCCAGCAGTCCGCGGGACGACTCCTACGAGCAGTACTTC	CASSPRDDSYEQYF
TRBV6-5	TRBD1	TRBJ1-3	NA	TGTGCCAGCACCCCTGGGACAGCCTCTGGAAACACCATATATTTT	CASTPGTASGNTIYF
TRBV28	NA	TRBJ2-7	NA	TGTGCCAGCAGACAGCTGACACCTCCCGAGCAGTACTTC	CASRQLTPPEQYF
TRBV19	TRBD2	TRBJ2-1	once	TGTGCCAGTAGTATAGGGTCTAGCGGACTTTACAATGAGCAGTTCTTC	CASSIGSSGLYNEQFF
TRBV28	TRBD2	TRBJ2-7	NA	TGTGCCAGCAGTTTCCGACTAGCGGGTACGAGGGCCGAGCAGTACTTC	CASSFRLAGTRAEQYF
TRBV10-3	NA	TRBJ2-3	NA	TGTGCCATCAGGATACTAGCCTGGGAGACGCAGTATTTT	CAIRILAWETQYF
TRBV13	NA	TRBJ1-2	NA	TGTGCCAGCAGCTTAGGCCCCCAGACTAACTATGGCTACACCTTC	CASSLGPQTNYGYTF
TRBV7-3	NA	TRBJ1-2	NA	TGTGCCAGCAGCCCAGGGCGGCATGGCTACACCTTC	CASSPGRHGYTF
TRBV7-9	NA	TRBJ1-1	NA	TGTGCCAGCAGAAAGGCGGCGGGGACGAACACTGAAGCTTTCTTT	CASRKAAGTNTEAFF
TRBV3-1/TRBV3-2	TRBD2	TRBJ2-5	NA	TGTGCCAGCAGCCAAGGGAGGCGGGGGGGGCAAGAGACCCAGTACTTC	CASSQGRRGGQETQYF
TRBV7-2	TRBD1	TRBJ2-5	NA	TGTGCCAGCAGCCTGGAGACAGGGGAAGAGACCCAGTACTTC	CASSLETGEETQYF
TRBV9	TRBD2	TRBJ2-3	NA	TGTGCCAGCAGCGCTCGACTAGCGATCACAGATACGCAGTATTTT	CASSARLAITDTQYF
TRBV7-6	TRBD1	TRBJ1-1	NA	TGTGCCAGCAGCTTAGTGACAGGGGCATTGAACACTGAAGCTTTCTTT	CASSLVTGALNTEAFF
TRBV28	TRBD2	TRBJ2-1	NA	TGTGCCAGCAGTCGACTAGCGGGGGGGCATGGCAATGAGCAGTTCTTC	CASSRLAGGHGNEQFF
TRBV7-9	NA	TRBJ2-3	once	TGTGCCAGCAGCTCACAGGGTGCGGGCACAGATACGCAGTATTTT	CASSSQGAGTDTQYF
TRBV27	NA	TRBJ2-7	NA	TGTGCCAGCAGTTTATTATCCAGACACTACGAGCAGTACTTC	CASSLLSRHYEQYF
TRBV2	NA	TRBJ1-5	NA	TGTGCCAGTCTAGCTGGCGGGCACAGCAATCAGCCCCAGCATTTT	CASLAGGHSNQPQHF
TRBV19	NA	TRBJ2-2	NA	TGTGCCAGTAGTAAAATCCCGACCGGGGAGCTGTTTTTT	CASSKIPTGELFF
TRBV5-1	TRBD1	TRBJ1-5	NA	TGCGCCAGCAGTTCGGGACAGAGTAATCAGCCCCAGCATTTT	CASSSGQSNQPQHF
TRBV27	NA	TRBJ2-7	NA	TGTGCCAGCAGCACCAGGAGGAGCTCCTACGAGCAGTACTTC	CASSTRRSSYEQYF
TRBV15	NA	TRBJ1-2	NA	TGTGCCACCAGCGGGGCCCGTTTTTATGGCTACACCTTC	CATSGARFYGYTF
TRBV24-1	TRBD1	TRBJ1-2	NA	TGTGCCACCAGTGATACCGGACAGGGGGAAAACTATGGCTACACCTTC	CATSDTGQGENYGYTF